This T cell receptor beta chain was documented in a study of T cell repertoires in cytomegalovirus infection. Whole-study results and caveats: Dominating the ex vivo response were TCR beta clonotypes that were CMV-specific and HLA-C-restricted.

A single record per CDR3 protein comes from TCRdb applying MiXCR to the reads. The sample shows 40,000 to 50,000 distinct CDR3 sequences, 20% to 25% of them seen only once. A remark on this clonotype: Its target is not known.

V lost 1 base, J lost 5 bases, and 9 bases lay in between. Germline V gene data show CDR1 as LNHDA and CDR2 as SQIVND (reference sequence). There are 14 residues in the CDR3. This chain connects TRBV19 to TRBJ1-5; D is ambiguous. The material sequenced was PBMCs, sequenced either directly or after in vitro stimulation (not recorded which). The receptor comes from a human donor in good health (CMV status not recorded). Some clones in this sample may be carry-over from other donors' samples. CDR3 bases: TGTGCCAGTAGTATAGCTGGGCGAGATCAGCCCCAGCATTTT. Translating gives CASSIAGRDQPQHF.